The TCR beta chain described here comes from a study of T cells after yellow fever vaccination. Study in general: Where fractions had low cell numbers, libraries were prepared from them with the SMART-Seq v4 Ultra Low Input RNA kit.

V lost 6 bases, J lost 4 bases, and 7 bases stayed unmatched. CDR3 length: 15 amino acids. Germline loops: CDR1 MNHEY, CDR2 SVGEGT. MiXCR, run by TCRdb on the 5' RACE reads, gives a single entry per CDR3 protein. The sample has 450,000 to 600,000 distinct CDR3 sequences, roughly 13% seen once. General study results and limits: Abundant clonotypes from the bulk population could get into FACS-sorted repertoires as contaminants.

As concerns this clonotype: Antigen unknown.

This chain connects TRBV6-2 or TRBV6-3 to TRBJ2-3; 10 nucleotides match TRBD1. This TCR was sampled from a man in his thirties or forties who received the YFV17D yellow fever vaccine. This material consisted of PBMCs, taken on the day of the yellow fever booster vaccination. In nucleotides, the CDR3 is TGTGCCAGCAGACCTTCCGGGACAGGGGCAGATACGCAGTATTTT. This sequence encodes CASRPSGTGADTQYF.